The next 13 T cell receptor beta chains were all read from a single sample in a study of shared clonotypes between healthy human individuals. TCRdb's table, derived via immunoSEQ multiplex PCR, lists solely in-frame clones and lacks some. The table lists nearly 750,000 clones, about two thirds of them singletons. Sequencing used memory CD4+ T cells sorted from blood. Subset reported: CD45RA-negative fraction. All receptors come from a woman under 40 in good health.

This rearrangement joins TRBV7-3 to TRBJ2-2; D might be TRBD1 or TRBD2, each matching 6 bases. The CDR3 runs to 16 residues. V dropped 0 bases and J dropped 4 bases, with 12 bases sitting between them. Looked up from germline, CDR1 is SGHTA and CDR2 is FQGTGA. CDR3 in amino acids: CASSLTGGLGTGELFF. The CDR3 nucleotides read TGTGCCAGCAGCTTAACAGGGGGGCTCGGCACCGGGGAGCTGTTTTTT.

This clone was found a few times. The V call is TRBV5-6, the J call TRBJ1-2; TRBD1 aligns across 7 bases. Looked up from germline, CDR1 is SGHDT and CDR2 is YYEEEE. This CDR3 spans 13 amino acids. The V segment lost 3 bases and the J segment 9 bases; nucleotides outside the gene matches: 8. CDR3 DNA sequence: TGTGCCAGCAGCTCTAGAGACAGGGAGCGCTACACCTTC. Its protein product is CASSSRDRERYTF.

The chain combines TRBV27 with TRBJ2-5; D unclear. The germline CDR1 and CDR2 sequences are MNHEY and SMNVEV (reference sequence). The length of the CDR3 is 12 residues. V lost 5 bases and J lost 4, with 8 bases in between. The CDR3 sequence is CASSKTRETQYF. The CDR3, as DNA: TGTGCCAGCAGTAAGACTCGAGAGACCCAGTACTTC.

The gene calls are TRBV6-5 and TRBJ1-2, with D perhaps matching TRBD1 (5 bases). V was cut by 2 bases and J by 8 bases, with 12 bases left in between. Per germline, CDR1 MNHEY and CDR2 SVGAGI. This CDR3 comprises 13 residues. The CDR3, as DNA: TGTGCCAGCAGTTACAGGGGCAAGGACGGCTACACCTTC. Its translation: CASSYRGKDGYTF.

This clone has just a few counts. V usage is TRBV4-2 and J usage is TRBJ2-7; TRBD2 matches at 7 bases. The CDR3 extends over 15 amino acids. From germline, CDR1 is LGHNA and CDR2 YNFKEQ. J gave up 2 bases and V 0 bases, and 4 bases lay outside the gene matches. The CDR3 region is CASSQDRGGAYEQYF. The CDR3 nucleotides read TGTGCCAGCAGCCAAGATCGCGGGGGAGCCTACGAGCAGTACTTC.

CDR3 amino acids: CSVVTGAYQPQHF. CDR3 in DNA: TGCAGCGTTGTAACGGGGGCGTATCAGCCCCAGCATTTT. The chain recombines TRBV29-1 with TRBJ1-5; possible D gene TRBD1, 6 bases. Germline CDR1 SQVTM, CDR2 ANQGSEA. Deletions cut 4 bases from V and 5 bases from J, with 12 bases between. The CDR3 covers 13 residues.

The chain joins TRBV19 to TRBJ2-7; 9 bases are a match to TRBD1. Trimming removed 5 bases from V and 1 base from J; junction bases left unmatched: 6. The CDR3 sequence is 15 residues long. Germline-derived CDR1 and CDR2 are LNHDA and SQIVND (reference sequence). In nucleotides, the CDR3 is TGTGCCAGTAGTCCCGGACAGGGGATGTCCTACGAGCAGTACTTC. It specifies CASSPGQGMSYEQYF.

The rearrangement uses TRBV19 and TRBJ1-5, with 7 bases identical to TRBD1. Germline loops: CDR1 LNHDA, CDR2 SQIVND (reference sequence). The CDR3 contains 15 residues. V trimming: 3 bases; J trimming: 3 bases; junction bases outside the gene matches: 5. Here the CDR3 reads CASSMVGQDNQPQHF. DNA of the CDR3: TGTGCCAGTAGTATGGTAGGACAGGACAATCAGCCCCAGCATTTT.

This chain joins TRBV19 and TRBJ1-5; 12 bases are shared with TRBD1. Unmatched junction bases numbered 3, after V lost 8 bases and J lost 7 bases. This CDR3 is built from 13 residues. Germline V gene data show CDR1 as LNHDA and CDR2 as SQIVND (reference sequence). The CDR3 is CASSGTGGQPQHF. The DNA for the CDR3 is TGTGCCAGTTCCGGGACAGGGGGCCAGCCCCAGCATTTT.

The rearrangement links TRBV6-5 to TRBJ1-2; D is unclear. The CDR3 has 11 residues. Trimming removed 5 bases from V and 7 bases from J, with 8 bases in between. CDR1 is MNHEY and CDR2 is SVGAGI in the germline V gene. As DNA, the CDR3 is TGTGCCAGCAGTACTCTGAGTGGCTACACCTTC. This encodes CASSTLSGYTF.

This chain links TRBV29-1 with TRBJ2-2; possible D gene TRBD1, 5 bases. There are 13 residues in the CDR3. Trimming removed 4 bases from V and 5 bases from J, with 11 bases in between. Germline assignment: CDR1 SQVTM and CDR2 ANQGSEA. The CDR3 DNA follows: TGCAGCGTTGGGCGCAGACAGACCGGGGAGCTGTTTTTT. Its protein is CSVGRRQTGELFF.

The rearrangement uses TRBV29-1 and TRBJ2-7, with 7 bases that match TRBD1. Looked up from germline, CDR1 is SQVTM and CDR2 is ANQGSEA. The CDR3 runs to 14 residues. J was trimmed by 1 base and V by 5 bases; bases with no gene match: 8. For the CDR3, the DNA is TGCAGCGTTCGGTGGGACAGCGATTCCTACGAGCAGTACTTC. It yields the protein CSVRWDSDSYEQYF.

The sample holds one count of this clone. V is TRBV27 and J is TRBJ2-7; maybe TRBD1 (6 bases). V lost 2 bases to trimming and J lost 3 bases, with 11 bases between them. The CDR3 covers 14 residues. Germline CDR1 reads MNHEY; CDR2 reads SMNVEV (reference sequence). As DNA, the CDR3 is TGTGCCAGCAGTTTAAGGCAGGGGTTCTACGAGCAGTACTTC. This sequence encodes CASSLRQGFYEQYF.